This T cell receptor (beta chain) originates from a study of T cells in Graves' hyperthyroidism and ophthalmopathy. Study background: Before any treatment, at initial diagnosis, peripheral blood was collected.

Germline V gene data show CDR1 as MNHNS and CDR2 as SASEGT. The CDR3 spans 17 residues. Trimming left V 2 bases short and J 4 bases short, with 18 bases between. Ten or more counts support this clonotype. Patients were excluded for uncontrolled infection, other autoimmune disease, pregnancy or lactation. Authors of the study amplified TCR beta CDR3 regions from RNA transcripts. Using the HTBI primer set, a first-round RT-PCR was run on the TCR CDR3. TCRdb re-derived calls from the multiplex PCR reads in MiXCR, one entry per CDR3 protein. Altogether roughly 170,000 distinct CDR3 sequences are present, around 15% being singletons, with the ten largest covering around 29%.

The genes are TRBV6-1 and TRBJ1-3; no definite D call. The clonotype comes from a woman between 45 and 60 years old with Graves' hyperthyroidism. What was sequenced was blood. CDR3 DNA sequence: TGTGCCAGCAGTGAAATCCCTCGGGAGGGAACGGGAAACACCATATATTTT. This translates into CASSEIPREGTGNTIYF.